This entry features one T cell receptor (beta chain) sequence. No antigen is known for it. The CDR3, from cysteine to phenylalanine, totals 19 residues. DNA is not recorded here. The germline V gene (reference sequence) specifies MNHEY as CDR1 and SMNVEV as CDR2. From each donor, an approximately 2.5 ml peripheral blood sample was drawn into PAXgene tubes and stored at -80 degrees C. Total RNA was isolated from whole blood with the PAXgene blood miRNA kit on an automated QIAcube, without T cell sorting. Peripheral blood from monozygotic twin pairs, either concordant or discordant for inflammatory bowel disease, underwent deep TCRalpha and TCRbeta repertoire profiling that used unique molecular barcoding. Smoking habits were recorded for all twin pairs, with individuals classified as current, former or never smokers. The library was prepared using 5' RACE. Each TCR library was prepared from about 3.5 ug of total RNA. cDNA was synthesized with SMARTScribe reverse transcriptase in eight separate reactions per sample. Unique molecular identifiers containing a 6-nucleotide sample barcode were introduced through template switching during cDNA synthesis. TCRalpha and TCRbeta cDNA was amplified in two nested PCRs of about 16 and 10 cycles, and bead purification was carried out after each PCR. Before amplification, the cDNA was treated with uracil DNA-glycosylase and purified using the QIAquick PCR purification kit. The second PCR was the step at which Illumina TruSeq-compatible adapters and sample-specific barcodes were added. TapeStation and Qubit were used to check library quality and concentration, and around 4.7 ng of each library was pooled. Sequencing of pooled libraries was carried out on an Illumina HiSeq2500 single-index Rapid Run using 2 x 100 bp reads and custom sequencing primers. The authors' analysis ran thus. UMI-based consensus assembly with MiGEC version 1.2.6 was used to correct PCR and sequencing errors. MiXCR version 2.1.1 was used for V(D)J alignment, clonotype assembly and CDR3 extraction. Normalisation of gene usage, clonotype sharing and MAIT/NKT TCR abundance was achieved by analysing the top 1000, 10 000 and 20 000 clonotypes per sample. Diversity was computed as the inverse Simpson index with the vegan R package after downsampling to 27 000 UMIs. Paired Mann-Whitney U tests on discordant twin pairs were used, with Benjamini-Hochberg multiple-testing correction. Through TCRdb reprocessing, the reads give one entry per CDR3 protein sequence; DNA is omitted. None of the V and J calls come from the authors' own analysis; TCRdb made them. The sample table gives about 140,000 distinct CDR3 sequences. The ten biggest clones cover more than 0.95% of the sample.

This sample is part of a study of monozygotic twins with inflammatory bowel disease (dated by TCRdb to the late 2010s). In terms of the full investigation: In total, about 28 monozygotic twin pairs made up the full study: 19 Danish pairs, all IBD-discordant, plus nine German pairs, of which four were IBD-concordant and five were IBD-discordant. Disease-associated traits were sought mainly through comparisons between IBD patients and their genetically identical healthy co-twins within discordant pairs. Each individual had, on average, about 151 000 unique TCRalpha sequences and 181 000 unique TCRbeta sequences available for analysis.

The investigation overall reported the following: No single strong signal or clonotype linked to IBD turned up in the results, so the idea that one exists was not supported. Repertoire similarity did not differ between concordant and discordant twins, possibly due to limited statistical power. Because patients were on differing immunosuppressive treatments, the repertoires may have picked up extra background noise and inter-individual variability. The analysis was unable to tell different T cell subtypes apart. IBD patients had lower TCRbeta repertoire diversity, measured by the inverse Simpson index, than their healthy co-twins. Compared with healthy twins, IBD patients had fewer clonotypes in common with other individuals, a difference most pronounced in patients showing signs of disease activity.

What was sequenced was blood. The chain links TRBV27 with TRBJ2-1; TCRdb's D call of TRBD2 is untestable without DNA. This TCR was recovered from a human donor with ulcerative colitis or Crohn's disease, or a healthy co-twin of an affected twin (not recorded which). The CDR3 in this case is CASSPGLAGPMSSYNEQFF.